This T cell receptor beta chain is drawn from a study of blood T cells in healthy people across ages (dated by TCRdb to about 2015). Study-wide context: Template switching captured roughly one uniquely barcoded TCR beta cDNA molecule per two T cells in model experiments. To avoid experimental bias, donors of different ages were spread randomly across the sequencing lanes. Using the same blood draw, the study looked at two additional independent replicas of 1 million unique cDNA reads for two donors, one aged 18 to 30 and the other aged 80 or older. Four age groups were formed from the donors: young (average about 17 years), middle-aged (around 41), aged (approximately 60) and long-lived (roughly 88). To track age-related changes in TCR beta repertoire diversity, the study relied on deep sequencing normalized with unique cDNA molecular identifiers. Points the paper makes about the study in general: A strong correlation was found between observed TCR beta diversity and the percentage of naive T cells measured by flow cytometry. Observed TCR beta diversity per million T cells fell roughly linearly with age, and a significant reduction was already apparent by age roughly 40. Estimates of total diversity based on one million sequenced T cells were considered lower bounds and underestimates. Compared with the aged group, the long-lived group had more naive CD4+ T cells, fewer expanded clones and increased TCR diversity, a pattern suggesting age selection. The CMV infection status of donors was not known, potentially confounding age-related changes in expanded clonotypes. Conclusive comparison of naive and antigen-experienced compartments was prevented by the profiling of bulk unsorted PBMCs.

The method behind the library was 5' RACE. The instrument was an Illumina HiSeq 2500. The second PCR ran for about 6 to 11 cycles and used a J-beta primer mix along with a sample-barcoded 5' primer. A template-switch 5' adaptor carrying 12 random nucleotides introduced a unique molecular identifier onto each TCR beta cDNA molecule. Each sample yielded at least 3 million CDR3-containing paired-end reads. All of the RNA was converted into first-strand cDNA using the Mint cDNA synthesis kit, with a TRBC-specific oligonucleotide serving as the primer. After uracil-DNA glycosylase treatment, a first 18-cycle PCR used universal primers M1SS and BC2_uni_R on all cDNA. The study's own analysis went as follows. Normalization of each sample was performed by random selection of 1 million high-quality reads, each carrying a distinct molecular identifier. Reads sharing molecular identifiers were discarded rather than binned into consensus sequences. MiTCR, run with a Q25 quality threshold and the strictest error-elimination algorithm, handled CDR3 identification, clonotype clustering and error correction. A nonparametric unseen species model with Euler transformation was used to estimate lower-bound total TCR beta diversity. Through fastp at Q25 and MiXCR, TCRdb rebuilt clones from the public reads, retaining in-frame beta chains. Each record represents a unique CDR3 protein, reported with the most common genes and DNA among its rows. TCRdb assigned the V and J calls; the authors' analysis was not used. The sample yields roughly 1.5 million distinct CDR3 sequences; roughly 43% were counted once. Under 5% of the sample is in the top ten clones.

CDR1 and CDR2 (SGHVS, FNYEAQ) derive from the germline V gene. Including cysteine and phenylalanine, the CDR3 has 13 amino acids. This entry keeps only the CDR3 DNA: 39 bases, framed from base 1. Compared with germline, V lacks 5 bases and J lacks 3 bases; bases without a gene match: 3. On this clonotype itself: Its antigen is still unknown. There are no base qualities to consult, and no much larger clone falls within one base.

The donors were roughly 38 Caucasian individuals from Russia, aged roughly 6 to 90 years, who were systemically healthy. Each donor gave ten milliliters of peripheral blood, drawn into EDTA-treated Vacutainer tubes. Ficoll-Paque density-gradient centrifugation was used to isolate PBMCs, with at least 7 million obtained per sample. Trizol reagent was used to extract total RNA from PBMCs, with at least 6 micrograms per sample. Naive CD45RAhigh/CD27high T cell percentages were measured by flow cytometry on a PBMC aliquot from every donor. The TCR sequence derives from a woman aged 18-30 years in good health. The chain is made from TRBV7-6 and TRBJ1-1; TRBD1 matches 7 bases in the middle. Sequencing was performed on blood. The CDR3 protein is CASSTGVDTEAFF. The nucleotide sequence reads TGTGCCAGCAGCACAGGGGTAGACACTGAAGCTTTCTTT.